The present T cell receptor (beta chain) was sequenced within a study of shared clonotypes between healthy human individuals. About the study: Each donor's CD8 memory used one plate, CD8 naive two, each CD4 subset three.

Profiled with immunoSEQ multiplex PCR; TCRdb holds only in-frame clones, not every one. There are a few hundred thousand clones in the sample; roughly 70% occur only once, and about 9.3% lies in the top ten. Germline CDR1 and CDR2: SGHKS and YYEKEE (reference sequence). The CDR3 has 13 residues. V lost 0 bases and J lost 9, with 10 bases in between. The chain has TRBV5-5 and TRBJ2-1, with D uncertain. The receptor was isolated from a young man in good health. Specimen: memory CD4+ T cells sorted from blood. The subset: CD45RA-negative fraction. The DNA for the CDR3 is TGTGCCAGCAGCTTGGGACCGAGCTTTGAGCAGTTCTTC. Amino acids: CASSLGPSFEQFF.